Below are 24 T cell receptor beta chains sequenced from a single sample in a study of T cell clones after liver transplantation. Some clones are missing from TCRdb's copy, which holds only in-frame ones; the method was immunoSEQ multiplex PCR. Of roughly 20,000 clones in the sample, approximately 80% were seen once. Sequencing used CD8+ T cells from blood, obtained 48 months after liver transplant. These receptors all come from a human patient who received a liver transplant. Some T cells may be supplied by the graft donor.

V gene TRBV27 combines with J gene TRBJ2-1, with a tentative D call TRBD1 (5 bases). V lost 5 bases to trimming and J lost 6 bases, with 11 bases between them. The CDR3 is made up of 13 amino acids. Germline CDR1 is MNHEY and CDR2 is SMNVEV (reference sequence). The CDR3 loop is CASSQKGINEQFF. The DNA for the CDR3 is TGTGCCAGCAGTCAGAAGGGGATCAATGAGCAGTTCTTC.

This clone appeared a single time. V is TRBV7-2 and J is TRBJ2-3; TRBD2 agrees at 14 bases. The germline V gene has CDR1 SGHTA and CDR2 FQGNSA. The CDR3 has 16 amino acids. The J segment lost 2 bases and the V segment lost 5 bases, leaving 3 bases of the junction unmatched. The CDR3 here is CASSATSGGVTDTQYF. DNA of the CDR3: TGTGCCAGCAGCGCGACTAGCGGGGGGGTCACAGATACGCAGTATTTT. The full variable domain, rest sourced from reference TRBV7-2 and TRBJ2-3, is GAGVSQSPSNKVTEKGKDVELRCDPISGHTALYWYRQSLGQGLEFLIYFQGNSAPDKSGLPSDRFSAERTGGSVSTLTIQRTQQEDSAVYLCASSATSGGVTDTQYFGPGTRLTVL.

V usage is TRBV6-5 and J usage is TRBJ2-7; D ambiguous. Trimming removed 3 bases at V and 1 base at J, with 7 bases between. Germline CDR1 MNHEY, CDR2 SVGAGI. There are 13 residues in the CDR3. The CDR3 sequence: CASSYRSSYEQYF. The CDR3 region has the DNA TGTGCCAGCAGTTATCGGAGTTCCTACGAGCAGTACTTC.

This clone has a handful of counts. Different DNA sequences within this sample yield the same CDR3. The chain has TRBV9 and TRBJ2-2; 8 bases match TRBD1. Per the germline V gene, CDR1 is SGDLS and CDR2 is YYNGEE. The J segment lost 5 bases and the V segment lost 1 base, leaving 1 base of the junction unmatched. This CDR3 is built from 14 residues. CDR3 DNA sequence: TGTGCCAGCAGCGTAACAGGGGGGACCGGGGAGCTGTTTTTT. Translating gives CASSVTGGTGELFF.

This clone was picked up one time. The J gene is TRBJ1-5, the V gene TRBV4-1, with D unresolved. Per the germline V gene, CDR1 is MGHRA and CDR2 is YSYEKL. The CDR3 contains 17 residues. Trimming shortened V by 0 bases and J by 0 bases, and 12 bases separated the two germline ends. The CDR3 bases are TGCGCCAGCAGCCAAGATTTACGGCAGTATAGCAATCAGCCCCAGCATTTT. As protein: CASSQDLRQYSNQPQHF.

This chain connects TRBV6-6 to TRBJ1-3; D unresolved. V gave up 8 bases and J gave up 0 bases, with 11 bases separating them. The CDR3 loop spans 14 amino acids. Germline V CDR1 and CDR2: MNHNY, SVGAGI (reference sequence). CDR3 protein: CASGPTDSGNTIYF. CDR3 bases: TGTGCCAGCGGCCCGACGGACTCTGGAAACACCATATATTTT.

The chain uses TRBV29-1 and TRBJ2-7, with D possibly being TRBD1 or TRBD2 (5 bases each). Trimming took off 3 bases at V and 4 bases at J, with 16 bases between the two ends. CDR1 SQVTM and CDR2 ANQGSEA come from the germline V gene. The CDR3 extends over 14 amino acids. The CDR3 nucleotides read TGCAGCGTTGACGTATCCGGGACCTTTTACGAGCAGTACTTC. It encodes CSVDVSGTFYEQYF.

Here the CDR3 reads CASSPWASGGNGELFF. The DNA of the CDR3 is TGTGCCAGCAGCCCCTGGGCTAGCGGGGGTAACGGGGAGCTGTTTTTT. The chain uses TRBV9 and TRBJ2-2, with 10 bases aligning to TRBD2. Losses at the gene ends were 4 bases for V and 7 bases for J; bases not matched to a gene: 10. There are 16 residues in the CDR3. CDR1 and CDR2 (germline): SGDLS, YYNGEE.

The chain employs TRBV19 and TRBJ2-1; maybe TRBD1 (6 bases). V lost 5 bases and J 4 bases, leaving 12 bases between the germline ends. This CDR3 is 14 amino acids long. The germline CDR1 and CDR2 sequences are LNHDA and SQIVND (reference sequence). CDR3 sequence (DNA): TGTGCCAGTAGTCCTCAGGGGATTTACAATGAGCAGTTCTTC. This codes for CASSPQGIYNEQFF.

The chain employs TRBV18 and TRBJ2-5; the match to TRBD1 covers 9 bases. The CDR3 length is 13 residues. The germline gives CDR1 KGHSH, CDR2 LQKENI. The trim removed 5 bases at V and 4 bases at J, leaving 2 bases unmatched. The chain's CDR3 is CASSVGQGETQYF. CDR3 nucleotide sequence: TGTGCCAGCTCAGTGGGACAGGGAGAGACCCAGTACTTC.

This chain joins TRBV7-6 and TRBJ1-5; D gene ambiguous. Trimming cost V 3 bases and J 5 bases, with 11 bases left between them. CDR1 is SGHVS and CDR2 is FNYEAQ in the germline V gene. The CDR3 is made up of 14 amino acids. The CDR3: CASSFLGLDQPQHF. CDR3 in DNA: TGTGCCAGCAGCTTCCTTGGGCTCGATCAGCCCCAGCATTTT.

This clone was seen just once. CDR3 nucleotide sequence: TGTGCCAGCAGTGCTTCTCCCCTCGGACAGGAACTCGGAAACACCATATATTTT. Its protein is CASSASPLGQELGNTIYF. The V gene is TRBV6-1, the J gene TRBJ1-3; 7 bases are a match to TRBD1. The trim removed 4 bases at V and 4 bases at J, leaving 16 bases unmatched. Germline CDR1 MNHNS, CDR2 SASEGT. This CDR3 contains 18 residues.

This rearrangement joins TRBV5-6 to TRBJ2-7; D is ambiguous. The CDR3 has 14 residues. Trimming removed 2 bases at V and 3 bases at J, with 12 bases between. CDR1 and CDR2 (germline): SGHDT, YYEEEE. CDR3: CASSLRQSYYEQYF. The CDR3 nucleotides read TGTGCCAGCAGCTTAAGGCAGTCCTACTACGAGCAGTACTTC.

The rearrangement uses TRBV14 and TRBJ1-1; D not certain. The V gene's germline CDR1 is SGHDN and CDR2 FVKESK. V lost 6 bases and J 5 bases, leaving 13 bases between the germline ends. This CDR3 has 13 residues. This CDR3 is CASSLAPRTEAFF. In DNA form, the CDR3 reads TGTGCCAGCAGTCTCGCGCCCCGGACTGAAGCTTTCTTT.

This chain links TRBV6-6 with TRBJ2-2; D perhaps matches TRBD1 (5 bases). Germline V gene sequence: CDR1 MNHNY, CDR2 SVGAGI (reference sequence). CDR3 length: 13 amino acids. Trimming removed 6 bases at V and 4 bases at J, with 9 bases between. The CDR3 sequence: CASRIRGTGELFF. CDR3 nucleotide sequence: TGTGCCAGCAGGATAAGGGGCACCGGGGAGCTGTTTTTT.

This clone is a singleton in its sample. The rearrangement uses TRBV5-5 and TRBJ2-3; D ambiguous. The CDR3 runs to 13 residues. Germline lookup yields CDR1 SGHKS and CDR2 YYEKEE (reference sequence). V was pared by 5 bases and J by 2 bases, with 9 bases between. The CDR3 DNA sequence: TGTGCCAGCAGTAACGACCACACAGATACGCAGTATTTT. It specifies CASSNDHTDTQYF.

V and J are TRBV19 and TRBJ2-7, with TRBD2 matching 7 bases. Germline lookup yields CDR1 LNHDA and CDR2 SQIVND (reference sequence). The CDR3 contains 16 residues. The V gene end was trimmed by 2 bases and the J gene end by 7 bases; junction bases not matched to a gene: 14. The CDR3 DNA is TGTGCCAGTAGTATATCGCCCGACTCCGAGCGGGGTGAGCAGTACTTC. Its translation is CASSISPDSERGEQYF.

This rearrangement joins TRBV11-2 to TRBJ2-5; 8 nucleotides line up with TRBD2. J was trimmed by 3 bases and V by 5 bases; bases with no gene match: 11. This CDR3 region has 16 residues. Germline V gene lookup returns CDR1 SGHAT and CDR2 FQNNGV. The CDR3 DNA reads TGTGCCAGCAGCCTGACGTATTCCGGGAGGGAAGAGACCCAGTACTTC. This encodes CASSLTYSGREETQYF.

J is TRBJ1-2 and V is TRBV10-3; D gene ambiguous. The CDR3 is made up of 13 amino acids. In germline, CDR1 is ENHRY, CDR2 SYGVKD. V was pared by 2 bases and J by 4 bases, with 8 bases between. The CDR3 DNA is TGTGCCATCAGTGAGGGGGAAACCTATGGCTACACCTTC. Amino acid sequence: CAISEGETYGYTF.

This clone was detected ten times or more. The CDR3, as DNA: TGTGCCAGCAGTGAAGATGACAACACCGGGGAGCTGTTTTTT. This gives the protein CASSEDDNTGELFF. J is TRBJ2-2 and V is TRBV6-4, with D hard to call. The CDR3 is made up of 14 amino acids. Germline CDR1 and CDR2: MRHNA and SNTAGT. The V gene lost 3 bases and the J gene lost 2 bases, with 7 bases spanning the gap.

The CDR3 nucleotides read TGTGCCAGCAACAGTCCGGCCTCACGGGATACGCAGTATTTT. Protein: CASNSPASRDTQYF. The chain uses TRBV6-1 and TRBJ2-3; D is unclear. CDR1 is MNHNS and CDR2 is SASEGT in the germline V gene. The CDR3 loop spans 14 amino acids. V was trimmed by 7 bases and J by 6 bases, leaving 17 bases between them.

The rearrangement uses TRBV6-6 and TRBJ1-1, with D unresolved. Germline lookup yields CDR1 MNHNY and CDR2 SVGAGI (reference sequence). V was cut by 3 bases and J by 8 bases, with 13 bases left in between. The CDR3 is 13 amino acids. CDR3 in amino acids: CASSYQQIGEAFF. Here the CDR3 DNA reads TGTGCCAGCAGTTATCAACAGATTGGCGAAGCTTTCTTT.

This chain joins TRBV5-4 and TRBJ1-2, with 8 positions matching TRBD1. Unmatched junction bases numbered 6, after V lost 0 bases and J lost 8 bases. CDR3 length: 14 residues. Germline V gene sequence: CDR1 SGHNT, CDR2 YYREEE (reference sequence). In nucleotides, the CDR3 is TGTGCCAGCAGCTTGGACAGGGGGGTCCTCGGCTACACCTTC. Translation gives CASSLDRGVLGYTF.

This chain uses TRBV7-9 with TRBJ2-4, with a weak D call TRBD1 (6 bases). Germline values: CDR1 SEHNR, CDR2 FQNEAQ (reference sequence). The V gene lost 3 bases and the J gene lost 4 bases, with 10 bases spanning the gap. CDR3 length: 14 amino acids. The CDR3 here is CASSFGGPKNIQYF. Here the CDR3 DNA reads TGTGCCAGCAGCTTTGGGGGCCCTAAAAACATTCAGTACTTC. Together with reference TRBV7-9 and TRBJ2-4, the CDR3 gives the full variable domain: DTGVSQNPRHKITKRGQNVTFRCDPISEHNRLYWYRQTLGQGPEFLTYFQNEAQLEKSRLLSDRFSAERPKGSFSTLEIQRTEQGDSAMYLCASSFGGPKNIQYFGAGTRLSVL.